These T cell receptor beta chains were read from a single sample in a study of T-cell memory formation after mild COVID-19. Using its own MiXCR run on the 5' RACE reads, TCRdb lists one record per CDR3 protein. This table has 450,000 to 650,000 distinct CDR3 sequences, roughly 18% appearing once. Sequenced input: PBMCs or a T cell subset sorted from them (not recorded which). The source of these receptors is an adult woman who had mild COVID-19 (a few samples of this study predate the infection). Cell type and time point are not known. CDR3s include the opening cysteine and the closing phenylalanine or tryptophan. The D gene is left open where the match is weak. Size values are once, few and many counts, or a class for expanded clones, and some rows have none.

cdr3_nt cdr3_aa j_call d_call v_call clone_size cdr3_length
TGCAGTGCTAGAGATAGCGGGGCCGGGGATACGCAGTATTTT CSARDSGAGDTQYF TRBJ2-3 TRBD2 TRBV20-1 NA 14
TGTGCCAGCAGTTACACCGAGGGGACTGAAGCTTTCTTT CASSYTEGTEAFF TRBJ1-1 NA TRBV6-5 NA 13
TGCGCCAGCAGCCTATTCTTGGATGGGGGCTTCGGGACTGAAGCTTTCTTT CASSLFLDGGFGTEAFF TRBJ1-1 NA TRBV4-1 NA 17
TGTGCCAGCAGTACGCAGACCGAACGGGGGGAGCTGTTTTTT CASSTQTERGELFF TRBJ2-2 NA TRBV6-1 NA 14
TGCAGCGCCCGAGCGGGAGTGGATTCGTCCTACGAGCAGTACTTC CSARAGVDSSYEQYF TRBJ2-7 TRBD2 TRBV29-1 many 15
TGTGCCATCCGTGGACTAGCGGGAGGCCCCCACAATGAGCAGTTCTTC CAIRGLAGGPHNEQFF TRBJ2-1 TRBD2 TRBV10-3 many 16
TGTGCCAGTAGTATCTGGGGCAGGACCTACGAGCAGTACTTC CASSIWGRTYEQYF TRBJ2-7 NA TRBV19 few 14
TGTGCCACCAGTGAGTTGGACAGGGGCCATGAGCAGTTCTTC CATSELDRGHEQFF TRBJ2-1 TRBD1 TRBV24-1 few 14
TGTGCCAGCAGCTTATTAGGGACAGGGCTAGGTGAGCAGTTCTTC CASSLLGTGLGEQFF TRBJ2-1 TRBD1 TRBV7-2 NA 15
TGCAGTGCTCCCTTGAGGAGCGGGGTAGGGGACACCGGGGAGCTGTTTTTT CSAPLRSGVGDTGELFF TRBJ2-2 TRBD2 TRBV20-1 few 17
TGCAGTGCTAGAGATGGGGGACAGGGGCTGAACACTGAAGCTTTCTTT CSARDGGQGLNTEAFF TRBJ1-1 TRBD1 TRBV20-1 NA 16
TGTGCCAGCAGCCATGGGGCGACTAGCGGGATGACACTCTATACGCACAATGAGCAGTTCTTC CASSHGATSGMTLYTHNEQFF TRBJ2-1 TRBD2 TRBV3-1 few 21
TGTGCCTGCCGGGTAGAGACCCAGTACTTC CACRVETQYF TRBJ2-5 NA TRBV30 NA 10
TGTGCCAGCAGCTTAACTGCTCAGAGAATCCTCAATGAGCAGTTCTTC CASSLTAQRILNEQFF TRBJ2-1 NA TRBV7-3 NA 16
TGCAGTGCTAGAGATCTGGCTGCCCGGTTCTTC CSARDLAARFF TRBJ2-1 NA TRBV20-1 few 11
TGTGCCAGCAGTTTTCTCGCAGGGCAGCAAGAGACCCAGTACTTC CASSFLAGQQETQYF TRBJ2-5 NA TRBV27 few 15
TGTGCCAGCAGCTTGAGGTCTAGCGGAGGAGGGGAGACCCAGTACTTC CASSLRSSGGGETQYF TRBJ2-5 TRBD2 TRBV5-5 few 16
TGCGCCAGCAGCCAAGAGCGACAGGACACCTACGAGCAGTACTTC CASSQERQDTYEQYF TRBJ2-7 NA TRBV4-1 NA 15
TGTGCCATCAGTGGTACAGGGGGTCGGTACAATGAGCAGTTCTTC CAISGTGGRYNEQFF TRBJ2-1 TRBD1 TRBV10-3 few 15
TGTGCCACCCGAGGTATCGACGGGCCGGATACGCAGTATTTT CATRGIDGPDTQYF TRBJ2-3 NA TRBV30 NA 14
TGCAGTGCCCCCGGACCCCTATTTACCTCCTACGAGCAGTACTTC CSAPGPLFTSYEQYF TRBJ2-7 NA TRBV20-1 few 15
TGTGCTAGTGGTTTGAACGTCGCTGTGGATGAGCAGTTCTTC CASGLNVAVDEQFF TRBJ2-1 NA TRBV12-5 few 14
TGCGCCAGCAGCTTGGAGAGGTCCCCCCCAGCGCGTTATGGCTACACCTTC CASSLERSPPARYGYTF TRBJ1-2 NA TRBV5-1 few 17
TGTGCCAGCTCACGCCTCGGGACAGGGAACTACGGGGCCAACGTCCTGACTTTC CASSRLGTGNYGANVLTF TRBJ2-6 TRBD1 TRBV18 NA 18
TGTGCCACCAGCCCCTTTAAAAGCGTTCGGACGACTGAAGCTTTCTTT CATSPFKSVRTTEAFF TRBJ1-1 NA TRBV15 NA 16